The next 21 T cell receptor beta chains were all read from a single sample in a study of shared T cell receptors in the human thymus. Using immunoSEQ multiplex PCR, the repertoire was profiled, and TCRdb retains in-frame clones only, with some absent. The table includes 450,000 to 650,000 clones, more than 75% detected once. The data also belong to a second study, concerning human thymus T cells.

Sequencing was carried out using thymocytes. Source of these receptors: a boy under two years old with a congenital heart defect.

The V gene is TRBV18, the J gene TRBJ1-1; weak D call: TRBD1 (5 bases). V lost 2 bases to trimming and J lost 1 base, with 11 bases between them. Germline CDR1 reads KGHSH; CDR2 reads LQKENI. This CDR3 comprises 15 residues. The CDR3 reads CASSPCGGRNTEAFF. The DNA for the CDR3 is TGTGCCAGCTCACCATGCGGGGGGAGGAACACTGAAGCTTTCTTT.

This chain links TRBV4-1 with TRBJ2-1; 7 bases are a match to TRBD2. The CDR3 spans 18 residues. The germline V gene encodes CDR1 MGHRA and CDR2 YSYEKL. V trimming: 4 bases; J trimming: 5 bases; junction bases outside the gene matches: 17. CDR3 amino acids: CASSPGLPWSPYNNEQFF. The CDR3 coding sequence is TGCGCCAGCAGCCCGGGACTACCGTGGTCCCCGTATAACAATGAGCAGTTCTTC.

The V call is TRBV6-4, the J call TRBJ2-1, with 10 bases fitting TRBD2. The CDR3 runs to 16 residues. V lost 6 bases to trimming and J lost 7 bases; unmatched junction nucleotides: 12. Germline CDR1 and CDR2: MRHNA and SNTAGT. CDR3 region: CASSSGFGTSVNEQFF. The CDR3 region has the DNA TGTGCCAGCAGCAGCGGGTTCGGGACTAGCGTGAATGAGCAGTTCTTC.

The rearrangement joins TRBV9 to TRBJ1-1; D not certain. There are 14 residues in the CDR3. Germline V gene sequence: CDR1 SGDLS, CDR2 YYNGEE. V was pared by 5 bases and J by 3 bases, with 14 bases between. CDR3 nucleotide sequence: TGTGCCAGCAGAAAAGCACCGATGGACACTGAAGCTTTCTTT. This translates into CASRKAPMDTEAFF.

The rearrangement links TRBV7-9 to TRBJ2-3; maybe TRBD2 (5 bases). This CDR3 spans 16 amino acids. Germline V gives CDR1 SEHNR, CDR2 FQNEAQ (reference sequence). V lost 5 bases and J 2 bases, leaving 17 bases between the germline ends. In DNA, the CDR3 is TGTGCCAGCAGCCCCCTAGCTGTCCCCGACACAGATACGCAGTATTTT. This encodes CASSPLAVPDTDTQYF.

The chain is built from TRBV12-5 and TRBJ2-7, with 7 bases that match TRBD1. The V segment lost 7 bases and the J segment 2 bases; nucleotides outside the gene matches: 5. Germline V lookup: CDR1 LGHNT, CDR2 FRNRAP. This CDR3 is 13 amino acids long. The CDR3 DNA sequence: TGTGCTAGTGCCCGACAGGGACCCTACGAGCAGTACTTC. Its translation: CASARQGPYEQYF. The full variable domain, completed using reference TRBV12-5 and TRBJ2-7, is DARVTQTPRHKVTEMGQEVTMRCQPILGHNTVFWYRQTMMQGLELLAYFRNRAPLDDSGMPKDRFSAEMPDATLATLKIQPSEPRDSAVYFCASARQGPYEQYFGPGTRLTVT.

This clone was counted a single time. The chain employs TRBV5-8 and TRBJ2-7; the match to TRBD2 covers 14 bases. The junction had 9 bases not matched to a gene; V was cut back by 0 bases and J by 1 base. CDR1 and CDR2 (germline): SGHTS, YDEGEE. The length of the CDR3 is 19 residues. CDR3 nucleotide sequence: TGTGCCAGCAGCTTGGTTTGGGACAGGACTAGCGGGAGGTCCTACGAGCAGTACTTC. It yields the protein CASSLVWDRTSGRSYEQYF.

The gene calls are TRBV15 and TRBJ1-1; D unclear. Trimming shortened V by 1 base and J by 1 base, and 16 bases separated the two germline ends. Germline-derived CDR1 and CDR2 are LNHNV and YYDKDF (reference sequence). The CDR3 totals 17 residues. The CDR3 loop reads CATSRGAGPEWNTEAFF. CDR3 nucleotides: TGTGCCACCAGCAGAGGGGCAGGTCCCGAGTGGAACACTGAAGCTTTCTTT.

The chain couples TRBV25-1 to TRBJ2-3, with D possibly TRBD2 on 5 matching bases. CDR3 length equals 13 residues. The V end lost 2 bases, the J end lost 6 bases, and 9 bases lay between the germline ends. CDR1 is MGHDK and CDR2 is SYGVNS in the germline V gene. DNA for the CDR3: TGTGCCAGCAGTGAACGCACGGGGGATACGCAGTATTTT. Its translation: CASSERTGDTQYF.

The chain carries TRBV13 and TRBJ2-7; no definite D call. CDR1 PRHDT and CDR2 FYEKMQ come from the germline V gene (reference sequence). This CDR3 contains 14 residues. V was cut by 0 bases and J by 3 bases, with 9 bases left in between. In DNA form, the CDR3 reads TGTGCCAGCAGCTTAGGTCGGCGCGGCTACGAGCAGTACTTC. Amino acids: CASSLGRRGYEQYF.

V and J are TRBV7-6 and TRBJ2-1, with 7 bases that match TRBD1. Germline V lookup: CDR1 SGHVS, CDR2 FNYEAQ. J gave up 0 bases and V 1 base, and 9 bases lay outside the gene matches. This CDR3 is built from 18 residues. The CDR3 region is CASSLVHRGQSSYNEQFF. The CDR3 nucleotides are TGTGCCAGCAGCTTAGTACACAGGGGTCAAAGCTCCTACAATGAGCAGTTCTTC.

This clone was seen a handful of times. The chain combines TRBV21-1 with TRBJ1-1; the D call TRBD1 from the table was never checked on the DNA. TRBV21-1 is an annotated pseudogene. This CDR3 region has 15 residues. The CDR3 is CASSKGGRANTEAFF. The CDR3 bases are TGTGCCAGCAGCAAAGGGGGCAGGGCGAACACTGAAGCTTTCTTT.

The chain is built from TRBV5-1 and TRBJ2-7, with 7 bases lining up with TRBD1. Germline V CDR1 and CDR2: SGHRS, YFSETQ. CDR3 length: 17 amino acids. Losses at the gene ends were 0 bases for V and 0 bases for J; bases not matched to a gene: 9. The CDR3 region is CASSLAPDRNTSYEQYF. In nucleotides, the CDR3 is TGCGCCAGCAGCTTGGCCCCGGACAGGAACACCTCCTACGAGCAGTACTTC.

In this sample, this clone turned up a few times. The chain employs TRBV5-4 and TRBJ2-3; TRBD1 matches 9 bases. V shed 4 bases, J shed 1 base, and the junction held 4 bases outside the gene matches. CDR1 SGHNT and CDR2 YYREEE come from the germline V gene (reference sequence). This CDR3 comprises 15 residues. CDR3 in amino acids: CASSPWTGGTDTQYF. CDR3 in DNA: TGTGCCAGCAGCCCGTGGACAGGGGGCACAGATACGCAGTATTTT.

The gene calls are TRBV13 and TRBJ2-5, with 10 bases lining up with TRBD2. V lost 2 bases, J lost 1 base, and 4 bases stayed unmatched. Germline CDR1 and CDR2: PRHDT and FYEKMQ (reference sequence). This CDR3 is built from 16 residues. CDR3 in DNA: TGTGCCAGCAGCTTACGGGCTAGCGGGGGCCAAGAGACCCAGTACTTC. This gives the protein CASSLRASGGQETQYF.

V and J are TRBV5-6 and TRBJ2-3; 11 positions agree with TRBD2. The CDR3 spans 17 residues. Unmatched junction bases numbered 10, after V lost 3 bases and J lost 4 bases. The germline V gene has CDR1 SGHDT and CDR2 YYEEEE. CDR3 sequence (DNA): TGTGCCAGCAGCTGGGCCCGAGTAGCGGGGGGGGCAGATACGCAGTATTTT. Translating gives CASSWARVAGGADTQYF.

The V gene is TRBV30, the J gene TRBJ1-3; D possibly corresponds to TRBD1 (5 bases). Trimming removed 0 bases from V and 4 bases from J, with 13 bases in between. CDR3 length: 15 residues. Germline lookup yields CDR1 GTSNPN and CDR2 SVGIG (reference sequence). The CDR3 sequence is CAWSVMGGSGNTIYF. The CDR3 DNA reads as TGTGCCTGGAGTGTGATGGGGGGGTCCGGAAACACCATATATTTT.

The genes are TRBV4-2 and TRBJ1-4; 8 bases align to TRBD1. Germline V gives CDR1 LGHNA, CDR2 YNFKEQ. The V segment lost 4 bases and the J segment 1 base; nucleotides outside the gene matches: 17. This CDR3 contains 20 residues. The CDR3 DNA follows: TGTGCCAGCAGCCCCCCATTCCTGGGACAGGCGACCGGAACTAATGAAAAACTGTTTTTT. Translation: CASSPPFLGQATGTNEKLFF.

Only a few counts were recorded for this clone. The chain links TRBV19 to TRBJ2-2, with D unclear. CDR1 LNHDA and CDR2 SQIVND come from the germline V gene (reference sequence). V shed 8 bases and J shed 2 bases, with 9 bases lying between them. CDR3 length equals 13 residues. The CDR3 sequence is CASLSHNTGELFF. CDR3 nucleotide sequence: TGTGCCAGTTTGAGTCACAACACCGGGGAGCTGTTTTTT. The variable domain in full, completed from reference TRBV19 and TRBJ2-2, reads DGGITQSPKYLFRKEGQNVTLSCEQNLNHDAMYWYRQDPGQGLRLIYYSQIVNDFQKGDIAEGYSVSREKKESFPLTVTSAQKNPTAFYLCASLSHNTGELFFGEGSRLTVL.

This chain connects TRBV28 to TRBJ2-7; tentative D call: TRBD1 (5 bases). The CDR3 consists of 15 residues. The V end lost 2 bases, the J end lost 2 bases, and 13 bases lay between the germline ends. Germline V gene data show CDR1 as MDHEN and CDR2 as SYDVKM. CDR3 amino acids: CASSLNGHPTYEQYF. CDR3 nucleotide sequence: TGTGCCAGCAGTTTAAATGGACATCCTACCTACGAGCAGTACTTC.

The chain combines TRBV4-3 with TRBJ2-1; TRBD2 matches at 8 bases. The ends lost 4 bases at V and 3 bases at J; junction bases unmatched: 8. CDR3 length: 16 amino acids. CDR1 is LGHNA and CDR2 is YSLEER in the germline V gene. This chain's CDR3 is CASSPRKRESYNEQFF. CDR3 bases: TGCGCCAGCAGCCCCCGAAAGCGGGAGAGCTACAATGAGCAGTTCTTC.